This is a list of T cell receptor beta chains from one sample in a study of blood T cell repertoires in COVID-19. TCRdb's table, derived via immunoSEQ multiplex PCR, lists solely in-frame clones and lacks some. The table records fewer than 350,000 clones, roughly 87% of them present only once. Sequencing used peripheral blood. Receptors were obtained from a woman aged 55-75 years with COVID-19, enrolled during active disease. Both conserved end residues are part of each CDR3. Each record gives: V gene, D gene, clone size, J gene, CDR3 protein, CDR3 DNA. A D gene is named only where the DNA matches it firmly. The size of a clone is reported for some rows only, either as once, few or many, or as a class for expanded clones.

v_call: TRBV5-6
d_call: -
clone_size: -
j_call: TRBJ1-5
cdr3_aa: CASSLYGGFYQPQHF
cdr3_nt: TGTGCCAGCAGCTTGTACGGGGGGTTCTATCAGCCCCAGCATTTT

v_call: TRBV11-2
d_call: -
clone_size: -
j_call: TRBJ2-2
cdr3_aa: CASAAILNTGELFF
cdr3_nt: TGTGCCAGCGCGGCAATATTGAACACCGGGGAGCTGTTTTTT

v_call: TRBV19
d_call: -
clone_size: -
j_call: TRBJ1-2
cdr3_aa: CASREGGRSYGYTF
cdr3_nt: TGTGCCAGTAGGGAGGGAGGGAGATCCTATGGCTACACCTTC

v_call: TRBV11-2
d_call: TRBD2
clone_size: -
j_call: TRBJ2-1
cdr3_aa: CASSLDGGLAHSSYNEQFF
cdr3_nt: TGTGCCAGCAGCTTAGATGGGGGACTAGCGCATAGCTCCTACAATGAGCAGTTCTTC

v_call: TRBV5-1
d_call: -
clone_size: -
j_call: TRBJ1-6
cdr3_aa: CASRLRVEGSPLHF
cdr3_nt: TGCGCCAGCAGATTGAGGGTAGAGGGTTCACCCCTCCACTTT

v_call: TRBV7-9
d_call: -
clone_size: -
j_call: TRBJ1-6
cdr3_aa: CASLYRSQNSPLHF
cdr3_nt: TGTGCCAGCTTATATCGGAGCCAGAATTCACCCCTCCACTTT

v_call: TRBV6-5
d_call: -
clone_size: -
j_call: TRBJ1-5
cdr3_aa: CASRGAGDGNQPQHF
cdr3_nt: TGTGCCAGCAGGGGGGCAGGGGATGGCAATCAGCCCCAGCATTTT

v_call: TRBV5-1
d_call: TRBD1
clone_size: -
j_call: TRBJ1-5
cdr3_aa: CASSPGTDVRPQHF
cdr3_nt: TGCGCCAGCAGCCCCGGGACAGACGTGCGGCCCCAGCATTTT

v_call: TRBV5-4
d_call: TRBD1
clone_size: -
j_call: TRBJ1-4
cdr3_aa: CASSVGQGVNEKLFF
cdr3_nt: TGTGCCAGCAGCGTAGGACAGGGAGTGAATGAAAAACTGTTTTTT

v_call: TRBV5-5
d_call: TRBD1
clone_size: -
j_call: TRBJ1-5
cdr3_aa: CASSHQATGGQPQHF
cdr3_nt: TGTGCCAGCAGCCATCAAGCGACAGGGGGCCAGCCCCAGCATTTT

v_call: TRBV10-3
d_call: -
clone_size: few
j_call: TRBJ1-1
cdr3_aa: CAIRVQMNTEAFF
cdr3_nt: TGTGCCATCAGGGTACAGATGAACACTGAAGCTTTCTTT

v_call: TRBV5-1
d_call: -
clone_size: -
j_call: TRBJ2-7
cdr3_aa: CASSQSYEQYF
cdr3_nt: TGCGCCAGCAGCCAGTCCTACGAGCAGTACTTC

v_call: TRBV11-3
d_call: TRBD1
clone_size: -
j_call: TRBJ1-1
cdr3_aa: CASSLAGTGNTEAFF
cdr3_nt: TGTGCCAGCAGCTTAGCCGGGACAGGGAACACTGAAGCTTTCTTT

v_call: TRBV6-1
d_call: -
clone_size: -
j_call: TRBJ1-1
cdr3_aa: CASSEFIAFF
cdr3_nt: TGTGCCAGCAGTGAATTTATAGCTTTCTTT

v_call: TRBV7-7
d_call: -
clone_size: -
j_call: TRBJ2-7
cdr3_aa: CASSPGSHPWEQYF
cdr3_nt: TGTGCCAGCAGCCCCGGGTCCCATCCTTGGGAGCAGTACTTC

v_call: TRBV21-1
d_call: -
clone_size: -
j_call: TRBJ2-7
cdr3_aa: CASSKAATPYEQYF
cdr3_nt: TGTGCCAGCAGCAAAGCCGCGACTCCCTACGAGCAGTACTTC

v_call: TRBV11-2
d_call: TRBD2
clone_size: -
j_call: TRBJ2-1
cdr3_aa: CASSLFRGGYFNEQFF
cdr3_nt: TGTGCCAGCAGCTTATTCCGGGGGGGGTATTTCAATGAGCAGTTCTTC

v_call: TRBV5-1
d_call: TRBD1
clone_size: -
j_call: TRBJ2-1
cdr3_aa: CASSPGGNEQFF
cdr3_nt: TGCGCCAGCAGCCCAGGGGGCAATGAGCAGTTCTTC

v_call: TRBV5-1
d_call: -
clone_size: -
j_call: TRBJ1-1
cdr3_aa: CASSPNSYTEAFF
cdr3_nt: TGCGCCAGCAGCCCAAACAGCTACACTGAAGCTTTCTTT

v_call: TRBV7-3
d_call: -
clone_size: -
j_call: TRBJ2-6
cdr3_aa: CASSDRGSGANVLTF
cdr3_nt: TGTGCCAGCAGCGACAGAGGCTCTGGGGCCAACGTCCTGACTTTC

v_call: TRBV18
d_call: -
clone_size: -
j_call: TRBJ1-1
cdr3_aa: CASSPRQVPNTEAFF
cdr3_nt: TGTGCCAGCTCACCACGACAGGTCCCCAACACTGAAGCTTTCTTT

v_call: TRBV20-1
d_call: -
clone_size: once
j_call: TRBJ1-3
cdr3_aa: CSAPGGNTIYF
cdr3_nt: TGCAGTGCTCCCGGGGGAAACACCATATATTTT

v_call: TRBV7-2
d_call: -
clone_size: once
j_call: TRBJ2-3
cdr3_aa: CASSFPGRTDTQYF
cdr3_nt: TGTGCCAGCAGCTTTCCAGGCCGGACAGATACGCAGTATTTT

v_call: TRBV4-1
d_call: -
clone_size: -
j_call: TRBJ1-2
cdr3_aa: CASSPSDSANYGYTF
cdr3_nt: TGCGCCAGCAGCCCCAGCGATTCAGCTAACTATGGCTACACCTTC

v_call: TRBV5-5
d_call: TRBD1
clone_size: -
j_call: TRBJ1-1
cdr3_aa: CASGFLGGTGRVTEAFF
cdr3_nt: TGTGCCAGCGGATTCCTGGGTGGGACAGGGAGGGTCACTGAAGCTTTCTTT

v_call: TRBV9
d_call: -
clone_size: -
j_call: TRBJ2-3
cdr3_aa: CASSPSARDSGTQYF
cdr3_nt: TGTGCCAGCAGTCCTTCCGCGCGGGATTCAGGTACGCAGTATTTT

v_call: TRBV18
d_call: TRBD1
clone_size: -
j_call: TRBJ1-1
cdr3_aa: CASSRDSPIGVTEAFF
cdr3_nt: TGTGCCAGCTCACGGGACAGCCCGATTGGAGTCACTGAAGCTTTCTTT

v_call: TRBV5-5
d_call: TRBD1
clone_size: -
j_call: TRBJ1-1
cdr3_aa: CASSRDRMNTEAFF
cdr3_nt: TGTGCCAGCAGCCGGGACAGGATGAACACTGAAGCTTTCTTT

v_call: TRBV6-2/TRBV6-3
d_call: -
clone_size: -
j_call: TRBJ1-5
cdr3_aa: CASSYGQVRTQPQHF
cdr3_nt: TGTGCCAGCAGTTACGGCCAGGTACGAACTCAGCCCCAGCATTTT

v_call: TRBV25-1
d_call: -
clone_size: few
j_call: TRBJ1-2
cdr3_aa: CASSEFTGTRWGYTF
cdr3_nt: TGTGCCAGCAGTGAATTTACAGGGACCCGGTGGGGCTACACCTTC

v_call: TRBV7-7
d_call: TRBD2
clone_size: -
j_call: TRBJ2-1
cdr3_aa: CASSPGSGGHNEQFF
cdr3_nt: TGTGCCAGCAGCCCCGGGAGCGGGGGCCACAATGAGCAGTTCTTC

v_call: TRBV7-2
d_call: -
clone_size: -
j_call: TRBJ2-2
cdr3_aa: CASSLIGRNTGELFF
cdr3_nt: TGTGCCAGCAGCTTAATTGGCAGGAACACCGGGGAGCTGTTTTTT

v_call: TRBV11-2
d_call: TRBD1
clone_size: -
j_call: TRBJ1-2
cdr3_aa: CASSSDRNYGYTF
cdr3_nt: TGTGCCAGCAGCTCGGACAGGAACTATGGCTACACCTTC

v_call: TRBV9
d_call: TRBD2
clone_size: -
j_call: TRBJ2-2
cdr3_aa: CASNRLAGGNTGELFF
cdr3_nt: TGTGCCAGCAACCGACTAGCGGGGGGCAACACCGGGGAGCTGTTTTTT

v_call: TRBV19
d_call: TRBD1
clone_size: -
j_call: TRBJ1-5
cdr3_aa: CASSALGQNNQPQHF
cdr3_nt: TGTGCCAGTAGCGCTCTGGGACAGAACAATCAGCCCCAGCATTTT

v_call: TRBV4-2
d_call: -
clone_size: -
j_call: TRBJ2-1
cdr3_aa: CASSQRGTTTYNEQFF
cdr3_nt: TGTGCCAGCAGCCAAAGGGGGACTACAACTTACAATGAGCAGTTCTTC

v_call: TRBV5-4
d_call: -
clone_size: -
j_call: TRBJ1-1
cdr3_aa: CASSLTANTEAFF
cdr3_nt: TGTGCCAGCAGCTTGACAGCGAACACTGAAGCTTTCTTT

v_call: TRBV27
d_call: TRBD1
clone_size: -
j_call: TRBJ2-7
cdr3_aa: CASSRTGLHEQYF
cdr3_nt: TGTGCCAGCAGTCGGACAGGGTTACACGAGCAGTACTTC

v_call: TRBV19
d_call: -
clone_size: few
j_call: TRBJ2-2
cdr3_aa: CASSAGANTGELFF
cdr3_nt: TGTGCCAGTAGTGCTGGAGCGAACACCGGGGAGCTGTTTTTT

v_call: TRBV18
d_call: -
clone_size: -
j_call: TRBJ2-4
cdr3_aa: CASSTGRPDSTSAKNIQYF
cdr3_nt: TGTGCCAGCTCAACAGGACGTCCCGATTCGACATCAGCCAAAAACATTCAGTACTTC

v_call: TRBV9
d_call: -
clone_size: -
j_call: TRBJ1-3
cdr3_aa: CASSVEGRAPGNTIYF
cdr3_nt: TGTGCCAGCAGCGTAGAAGGCAGGGCCCCCGGAAACACCATATATTTT

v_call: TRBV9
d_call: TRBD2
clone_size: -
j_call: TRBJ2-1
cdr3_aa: CASSRAGGGYNEQFF
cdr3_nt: TGTGCCAGCAGCAGAGCTGGCGGGGGATACAATGAGCAGTTCTTC

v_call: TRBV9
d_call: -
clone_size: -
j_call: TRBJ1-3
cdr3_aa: CASSVNRVSSGNTIYF
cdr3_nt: TGTGCCAGCAGCGTGAACCGGGTGTCCTCTGGAAACACCATATATTTT

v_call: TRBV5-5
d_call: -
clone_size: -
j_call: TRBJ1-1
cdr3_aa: CASSSPLRGMNTEAFF
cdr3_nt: TGTGCCAGCAGCTCCCCCCTTAGGGGGATGAACACTGAAGCTTTCTTT

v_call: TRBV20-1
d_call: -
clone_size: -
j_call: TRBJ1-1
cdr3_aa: CSVAPRIEAFF
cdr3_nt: TGCAGTGTTGCCCCGAGGATTGAAGCTTTCTTT

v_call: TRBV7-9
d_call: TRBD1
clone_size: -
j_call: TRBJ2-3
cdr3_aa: CASSSGQGLTDTQYF
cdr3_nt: TGTGCCAGCAGCTCAGGACAGGGCCTAACAGATACGCAGTATTTT

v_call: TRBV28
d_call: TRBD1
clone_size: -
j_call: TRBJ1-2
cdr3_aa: CASSPRQGLGYTF
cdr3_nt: TGTGCCAGCAGTCCGAGACAGGGCCTTGGCTACACCTTC

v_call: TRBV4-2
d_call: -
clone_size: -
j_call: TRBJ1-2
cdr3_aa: CASSQERALGGLLYGYTF
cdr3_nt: TGTGCCAGCAGCCAAGAAAGAGCCCTCGGAGGGCTGCTCTATGGCTACACCTTC

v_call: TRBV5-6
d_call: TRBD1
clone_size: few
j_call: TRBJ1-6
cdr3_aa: CASSADRLFNSPLHF
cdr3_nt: TGTGCCAGCAGCGCGGACAGGCTTTTTAATTCACCCCTCCACTTT

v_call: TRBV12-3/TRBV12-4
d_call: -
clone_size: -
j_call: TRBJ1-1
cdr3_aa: CASSTRTAEAFF
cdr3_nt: TGTGCCAGCAGTACTCGGACAGCTGAAGCTTTCTTT

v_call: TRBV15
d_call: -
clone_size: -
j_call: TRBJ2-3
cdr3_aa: CATARGRGEQYF
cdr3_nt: TGTGCCACCGCTCGTGGCAGAGGTGAGCAGTATTTT

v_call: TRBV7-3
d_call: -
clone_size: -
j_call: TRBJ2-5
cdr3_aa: CASSTGLGETQYF
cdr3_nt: TGTGCCAGCAGCACGGGACTCGGGGAGACCCAGTACTTC

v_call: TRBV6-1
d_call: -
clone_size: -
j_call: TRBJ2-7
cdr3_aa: CASSELLVNFYEQYF
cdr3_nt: TGTGCCAGCAGTGAACTCCTAGTAAACTTCTACGAGCAGTACTTC

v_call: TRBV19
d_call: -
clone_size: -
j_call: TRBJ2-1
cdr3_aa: CASSTGIYNEQFF
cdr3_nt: TGTGCCAGTAGTACGGGAATTTACAATGAGCAGTTCTTC

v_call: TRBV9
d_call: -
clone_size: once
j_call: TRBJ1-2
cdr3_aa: CASSSNGRFYGYTF
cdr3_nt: TGTGCCAGCAGCTCAAACGGGAGATTCTATGGCTACACCTTC

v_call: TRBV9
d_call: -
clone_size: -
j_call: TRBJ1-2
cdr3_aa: CASSVATGGAQGYTF
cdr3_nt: TGTGCCAGCAGCGTAGCTACTGGGGGGGCTCAGGGCTACACCTTC

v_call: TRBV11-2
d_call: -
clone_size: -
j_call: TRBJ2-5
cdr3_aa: CASMQAETQYF
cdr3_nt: TGTGCCAGCATGCAAGCTGAGACCCAGTACTTC